What follows are 6 T cell receptor beta chains derived from one specimen sequenced in a study of T-cell memory formation after mild COVID-19 (dated by TCRdb to about 2021). Library generation was performed with 5' RACE. The instrument given in TCRdb is Illumina NovaSeq 6000. TCRdb's own reprocessing of the public reads used fastp at Q25 and MiXCR and kept productive beta chains. Each CDR3 protein appears once, grouped with its most common genes and DNA. The sample table shows approximately 450,000 distinct CDR3 sequences, and around a sixth are seen once. The ten largest clonotypes hold 10% to 15% of the sample. Sequenced input: PBMCs or a T cell subset sorted from them (not recorded which). Receptors originate from an adult woman who had mild COVID-19 (a few samples of this study predate the infection). The sample titles of this study are shuffled in the database, so cell type and time point are left out; the donor was told from shared clones.

The chain employs TRBV4-2 and TRBJ1-4; D is possibly TRBD1 (5 bases). This CDR3 is 15 amino acids long. Germline CDR1 and CDR2: LGHNA and YNFKEQ. Trimming stripped 4 bases from V and 3 bases from J, with 12 bases between. The CDR3 sequence is CASSLQAAANEKLFF. DNA of the CDR3: TGTGCCAGCAGCCTACAGGCCGCAGCTAATGAAAAACTGTTTTTT.

The gene calls are TRBV13 and TRBJ2-5; TRBD2 matches 10 bases. Germline V gene sequence: CDR1 PRHDT, CDR2 FYEKMQ (reference sequence). CDR3 size: 15 residues. J gave up 7 bases and V 5 bases, and 10 bases lay outside the gene matches. The CDR3 here is CASSPTSGTWVTQYF. DNA of the CDR3: TGTGCCAGCAGCCCCACTAGCGGGACATGGGTGACCCAGTACTTC. Looking up the rest from reference TRBV13 and TRBJ2-5 gives the full variable domain: AAGVIQSPRHLIKEKRETATLKCYPIPRHDTVYWYQQGPGQDPQFLISFYEKMQSDKGSIPDRFSAQQFSDYHSELNMSSLELGDSALYFCASSPTSGTWVTQYFGPGTRLLVL.

The chain employs TRBV2 and TRBJ1-2; unclear D gene. This CDR3 has 13 amino acids. V lost 0 bases and J 8 bases, leaving 10 bases between the germline ends. Looked up from germline, CDR1 is SNHLY and CDR2 is FYNNEI. DNA of the CDR3: TGTGCCAGCAGTGAAGCGCAAGATGGAGGCTACACCTTC. Its protein is CASSEAQDGGYTF.

This clonotype was found a few times. The V call is TRBV3-1, the J call TRBJ1-3; D call uncertain. Germline lookup yields CDR1 LGHDT and CDR2 YNNKEL (reference sequence). With 4 bases removed from V and 3 bases from J, the gap between germline ends came to 7 bases. The CDR3 is 13 residues long. The CDR3 sequence: CASSLGYGNTIYF. CDR3 in DNA: TGTGCCAGCAGCCTAGGGTATGGAAACACCATATATTTT.

V gene TRBV5-1 combines with J gene TRBJ1-2; 9 bases fit TRBD1. Trimming took 4 bases from V and 7 from J; bases not matched to a gene: 8. CDR3 length: 14 amino acids. Germline values: CDR1 SGHRS, CDR2 YFSETQ. The CDR3: CASSVGDRVGGYTF. As DNA, the CDR3 is TGCGCCAGCAGCGTTGGGGACAGGGTTGGTGGCTACACCTTC.

V gene TRBV6-5 combines with J gene TRBJ2-1; 13 nucleotides align to TRBD2. The CDR3 totals 18 residues. Germline CDR1 is MNHEY and CDR2 is SVGAGI. The trim removed 4 bases at V and 0 bases at J, leaving 6 bases unmatched. Here the CDR3 reads CASSSGLAGLGSYNEQFF. CDR3 nucleotide sequence: TGTGCCAGCAGTTCGGGACTAGCGGGACTAGGCTCCTACAATGAGCAGTTCTTC.